The 28 T cell receptor beta chains below come from one sample, sequenced in a study of T-cell memory formation after mild COVID-19. TCRdb re-called the 5' RACE reads through MiXCR, storing one row per CDR3 protein. The data contain about 170,000 distinct CDR3 sequences, approximately 13% of them singletons. Sequenced sample: PBMCs or a T cell subset sorted from them (not recorded which). The origin of the receptors is a young man who had mild COVID-19 (a few samples of this study predate the infection). Cell type and time point are not known.

V usage is TRBV7-9 and J usage is TRBJ2-5; no clear D gene. This CDR3 is 11 amino acids long. V was shortened by 6 bases and J by 1 base, with 3 bases between the two germline ends. Germline V CDR1 and CDR2: SEHNR, FQNEAQ (reference sequence). This chain's CDR3 is CASRSQETQYF. Here the CDR3 DNA reads TGTGCCAGCAGGTCCCAAGAGACCCAGTACTTC.

This clonotype was recorded a few times. This chain joins TRBV7-9 and TRBJ2-5; D gene unclear. Trimming shortened V by 5 bases and J by 5 bases, and 12 bases separated the two germline ends. Germline loops: CDR1 SEHNR, CDR2 FQNEAQ (reference sequence). This CDR3 region has 13 residues. The CDR3 here is CASSPSSLETQYF. The CDR3 DNA reads as TGTGCCAGCAGCCCGTCATCTCTGGAGACCCAGTACTTC.

The rearrangement uses TRBV7-2 and TRBJ1-3; D unresolved. The germline V and J ends were trimmed by 2 bases and 2 bases, with 19 bases remaining between them. The CDR3 loop spans 18 amino acids. Germline CDR1 is SGHTA and CDR2 is FQGNSA. CDR3 coding DNA: TGTGCCAGCAGCTTATCATACCGGGGAGTAGAGGCTGGAAACACCATATATTTT. Translated, it gives CASSLSYRGVEAGNTIYF.

This clonotype has just a few counts. The chain combines TRBV30 with TRBJ2-5; D is possibly TRBD1 or TRBD2 (5 bases each). This CDR3 comprises 16 residues. Germline V gene lookup returns CDR1 GTSNPN and CDR2 SVGIG (reference sequence). V lost 4 bases to trimming and J lost 1 base, with 19 bases between them. The CDR3 sequence: CAWMGRPMRLQETQYF. CDR3 sequence (DNA): TGTGCCTGGATGGGACGGCCGATGCGTCTCCAAGAGACCCAGTACTTC.

The J gene is TRBJ2-3, the V gene TRBV9; 8 bases are shared with TRBD1. Germline V gene lookup returns CDR1 SGDLS and CDR2 YYNGEE. The CDR3 loop spans 15 amino acids. Unmatched junction bases numbered 6, after V lost 4 bases and J lost 2 bases. The CDR3 nucleotides read TGTGCCAGCAGCCCCACGGGACAGGACACAGATACGCAGTATTTT. Its translation: CASSPTGQDTDTQYF. Looking up the rest from reference TRBV9 and TRBJ2-3 gives the full variable domain: DSGVTQTPKHLITATGQRVTLRCSPRSGDLSVYWYQQSLDQGLQFLIQYYNGEERAKGNILERFSAQQFPDLHSELNLSSLELGDSALYFCASSPTGQDTDTQYFGPGTRLTVL.

This clonotype appeared a few times. DNA of the CDR3: TGCGCCAGCAGCTGGGAGACCTCCTACGAGCAGTACTTC. It specifies CASSWETSYEQYF. J is TRBJ2-7 and V is TRBV5-1; maybe TRBD2 (5 bases). CDR1 is SGHRS, CDR2 YFSETQ, per germline. The CDR3 is 13 residues long. V lost 3 bases and J 0 bases, leaving 7 bases between the germline ends.

CDR3 sequence reads: CASSYGGHNQPQHF. The CDR3 DNA reads TGTGCCAGCAGTTACGGCGGGCACAATCAGCCCCAGCATTTT. The genes are TRBV6-6 and TRBJ1-5; D unclear. This CDR3 region has 14 residues. The germline V gene has CDR1 MNHNY and CDR2 SVGAGI (reference sequence). Trimming shortened V by 2 bases and J by 3 bases, and 8 bases separated the two germline ends.

J is TRBJ1-5 and V is TRBV7-6, with no clear D. The V gene lost 4 bases and the J gene lost 7 bases, with 11 bases spanning the gap. The CDR3 loop spans 13 amino acids. Germline CDR1 SGHVS, CDR2 FNYEAQ. CDR3 protein: CASSYGPTQPQHF. The CDR3, as DNA: TGTGCCAGCAGCTATGGCCCCACCCAGCCCCAGCATTTT.

This clonotype has at least ten counts. V and J are TRBV7-8 and TRBJ2-1; no clear D. The CDR3 is made up of 13 amino acids. Germline CDR1 is SGHVS and CDR2 is FQNEAQ. Trimming stripped 5 bases from V and 4 bases from J, with 9 bases between. CDR3 region: CASSTHPYNEQFF. The CDR3 DNA sequence: TGTGCCAGCAGCACGCACCCTTACAATGAGCAGTTCTTC.

This clonotype was picked up a small number of times. V and J are TRBV2 and TRBJ1-4; D call uncertain. Between the trimmed V and J ends, which lost 4 bases and 6 bases, there was a span of 9 bases. The CDR3 extends over 13 amino acids. Germline lookup yields CDR1 SNHLY and CDR2 FYNNEI. In nucleotides, the CDR3 is TGTGCCAGCAGTGGAGGAACAGATGAAAAACTGTTTTTT. It specifies CASSGGTDEKLFF.

The table lists this clonotype with a few counts. This sequence joins TRBV12-3 or TRBV12-4 and TRBJ1-2; D possibly corresponds to TRBD1 (6 bases). Deletions cut 5 bases from V and 10 bases from J, with 29 bases between. The CDR3 extends over 17 amino acids. CDR3 sequence: CASSPPQDSRFGQVYTF. The CDR3, as DNA: TGTGCCAGCAGTCCCCCCCAGGACAGTAGGTTTGGTCAAGTCTACACCTTC.

This clonotype was counted only a few times. The V call is TRBV4-3, the J call TRBJ1-1, with D unclear. Germline assignment: CDR1 LGHNA and CDR2 YSLEER. This CDR3 has 13 residues. The V end lost 0 bases, the J end lost 13 bases, and 15 bases lay between the germline ends. The DNA of the CDR3 is TGCGCCAGCAGCCAAGACCTAGGAGGGAGGTTTTTCTTT. It codes for CASSQDLGGRFFF.

This clonotype has more than one count but fewer than ten. The rearrangement uses TRBV11-2 and TRBJ2-1; D perhaps matches TRBD2 (5 bases). Trimming removed 3 bases from V and 7 bases from J, with 16 bases in between. Germline CDR1 SGHAT, CDR2 FQNNGV. The CDR3 contains 15 residues. In DNA, the CDR3 is TGTGCCAGCAGCTTTCCGACTACCTGGGGTAATGAGCAGTTCTTC. Amino acid sequence: CASSFPTTWGNEQFF.

This clonotype has a handful of counts. The J gene is TRBJ2-7, the V gene TRBV9, with unresolved D. The V end lost 0 bases, the J end lost 6 bases, and 10 bases lay between the germline ends. This CDR3 region has 13 residues. The germline CDR1 and CDR2 sequences are SGDLS and YYNGEE. The DNA for the CDR3 is TGTGCCAGCAGCGTAGGAGTTGCTGGCGAGCAGTACGTC. The encoded protein is CASSVGVAGEQYV.

This rearrangement joins TRBV29-1 to TRBJ2-1, with D perhaps TRBD1 or TRBD2 (6 bases each). The CDR3 runs to 14 residues. CDR1 and CDR2 from the germline V gene are SQVTM and ANQGSEA. The V and J ends lost 7 bases and 5 bases respectively, with 18 bases between them. The CDR3 loop reads CSAGGRGGDNEQFF. CDR3 sequence (DNA): TGCAGCGCCGGCGGCAGGGGAGGCGACAATGAGCAGTTCTTC.

This rearrangement joins TRBV5-6 to TRBJ2-1, with 10 bases identical to TRBD2. Germline values: CDR1 SGHDT, CDR2 YYEEEE. With V trimmed by 0 bases and J by 10 bases, 7 bases remained unmatched. This CDR3 is 15 amino acids long. CDR3 region: CASSLVAGGGLEQFF. The CDR3 DNA reads TGTGCCAGCAGCTTGGTAGCGGGGGGAGGTTTGGAGCAGTTCTTC.

The rearrangement links TRBV7-2 to TRBJ2-2; 13 nucleotides line up with TRBD2. The V gene end was trimmed by 5 bases and the J gene end by 7 bases; junction bases not matched to a gene: 4. The CDR3 covers 15 residues. Germline-derived CDR1 and CDR2 are SGHTA and FQGNSA. CDR3 DNA sequence: TGTGCCAGCAGCCGACTAGCGGGGGGATACGGGGAGCTGTTTTTT. As protein: CASSRLAGGYGELFF.

The DNA of the CDR3 is TGTGCCACCAGCACCCAGACAGGCCGCTATGGCTACACCTTC. Translation gives CATSTQTGRYGYTF. J is TRBJ1-2 and V is TRBV15; perhaps TRBD1 as D (6 bases). Germline assignment: CDR1 LNHNV and CDR2 YYDKDF (reference sequence). The V gene lost 4 bases and the J gene lost 4 bases, with 13 bases spanning the gap. The CDR3 sequence is 14 residues long.

This rearrangement joins TRBV3-1 to TRBJ2-7, with D uncertain. Germline CDR1 and CDR2: LGHDT and YNNKEL (reference sequence). CDR3 length: 12 amino acids. Trimming cost V 3 bases and J 6 bases, with 9 bases left between them. The CDR3 is CASSHEVGEQYF. The DNA of the CDR3 is TGTGCCAGCAGCCACGAGGTAGGCGAGCAGTACTTC.

This clonotype was seen more than once but under ten times. Germline is not matched at one junction end, which may reflect a read error. The chain is built from TRBV7-7 and TRBJ2-2; D is undetermined. Looked up from germline, CDR1 is SSHAT and CDR2 is FNYEAQ (reference sequence). The CDR3 contains 13 residues. The CDR3 region is CASSLGWSGELFF. The CDR3 DNA sequence: TGTGCTAGCAGCTTGGGATGGTCCGGGGAGCTGTTTTTT.

This clonotype occurred a few times. The chain joins TRBV20-1 to TRBJ2-5, with 14 nucleotides matching TRBD2. Germline V gives CDR1 DFQATT, CDR2 SNEGSKA (reference sequence). V lost 2 bases and J lost 5; bases outside the gene matches: 7. The CDR3 length is 16 residues. The CDR3 spells CSARIPGTSGSETQYF. In DNA form, the CDR3 reads TGCAGTGCTAGAATCCCTGGGACTAGCGGGAGCGAGACCCAGTACTTC.

The chain combines TRBV20-1 with TRBJ1-4; 8 bases match TRBD1. The ends lost 6 bases at V and 6 bases at J; junction bases unmatched: 9. Germline CDR1 DFQATT, CDR2 SNEGSKA (reference sequence). This CDR3 has 14 amino acids. The CDR3 region has the DNA TGCAGTGCAGCGACAGGGGTTGAGTATGAAAAACTGTTTTTT. Its translation is CSAATGVEYEKLFF.

The chain combines TRBV3-1 with TRBJ1-4, with D perhaps TRBD1 (6 bases). The CDR3 extends over 15 amino acids. From germline, CDR1 is LGHDT and CDR2 YNNKEL (reference sequence). The V end lost 4 bases, the J end lost 6 bases, and 15 bases lay between the germline ends. CDR3 coding DNA: TGTGCCAGCAGCCCAATCGGGACACGCTATGAAAAACTGTTTTTT. Its translation: CASSPIGTRYEKLFF.

The chain has TRBV4-1 and TRBJ1-5; 8 bases are shared with TRBD1. CDR3 length: 17 amino acids. Germline CDR1 and CDR2: MGHRA and YSYEKL. The J segment lost 1 base and the V segment lost 3 bases, leaving 8 bases of the junction unmatched. CDR3 residues: CASSHGQGSQSNQPQHF. DNA for the CDR3: TGCGCCAGCAGCCACGGACAGGGTAGCCAGAGCAATCAGCCCCAGCATTTT.

The J gene is TRBJ1-5, the V gene TRBV12-3 or TRBV12-4; TRBD1 might be the D (5 bases). This CDR3 spans 14 amino acids. V lost 3 bases, J lost 7 bases, and 13 bases lay in between. The CDR3 nucleotides read TGTGCCAGCAGTTTCTTTTCGGGGGGACAGCCCCAGCATTTT. This translates into CASSFFSGGQPQHF.

This clonotype was seen a few times. The chain joins TRBV29-1 to TRBJ2-1; D is undetermined. Germline V gives CDR1 SQVTM, CDR2 ANQGSEA. V was clipped by 8 bases and J by 6 bases, with 8 bases between them. The CDR3 consists of 10 residues. Written as DNA, the CDR3 is TGCAGCACCCACCTCAATGAGCAGTTCTTC. This codes for CSTHLNEQFF.

The rearrangement links TRBV12-3 or TRBV12-4 to TRBJ2-1; 9 nucleotides agree with TRBD1. The CDR3 is 16 amino acids. V gave up 4 bases and J gave up 9 bases; unmatched junction bases: 13. This chain's CDR3 is CASSYRRTGVGGEQFF. CDR3 sequence (DNA): TGTGCCAGCAGTTACCGTAGGACAGGGGTGGGGGGTGAGCAGTTCTTC.

In this sample, this clonotype turned up a few times. The chain recombines TRBV5-1 with TRBJ2-6; D call uncertain. Germline V gene sequence: CDR1 SGHRS, CDR2 YFSETQ. The CDR3 length is 15 residues. Trimming stripped 4 bases from V and 0 bases from J, with 8 bases between. The CDR3 DNA reads as TGCGCCAGCAGCCAAAGGGTCTCTGGGGCCAACGTCCTGACTTTC. Amino acid sequence: CASSQRVSGANVLTF.